One and the same sample provided the 27 T cell receptor beta chains below, sequenced in a study of shared clonotypes between healthy human individuals. The method was immunoSEQ multiplex PCR; TCRdb's version includes in-frame clones alone and lacks a portion of them. Here the sample spans more than 1.2 million clones, approximately 98.5% being singletons. Sequences were obtained from naive CD4+ T cells sorted from blood. Subset indicated: CD45RA+ positively selected. These receptors all come from a man aged 25 to 45 in good health.

The chain links TRBV19 to TRBJ2-2, with 7 bases lining up with TRBD2. Germline V gene sequence: CDR1 LNHDA, CDR2 SQIVND (reference sequence). CDR3 size: 15 residues. The junction had 9 bases not matched to a gene; V was cut back by 7 bases and J by 4 bases. DNA for the CDR3: TGTGCCAGTAATCGCGGGAGCAGCGTCACCGGGGAGCTGTTTTTT. Translating it yields CASNRGSSVTGELFF.

The chain couples TRBV11-2 to TRBJ1-5, with D maybe TRBD1 (6 bases). The CDR3 extends over 14 amino acids. CDR1 is SGHAT, CDR2 FQNNGV, per germline. Trimming stripped 5 bases from V and 4 bases from J, with 12 bases between. In DNA form, the CDR3 reads TGTGCCAGCAGCAAAGGAACAGGGAATCAGCCCCAGCATTTT. Amino acid sequence: CASSKGTGNQPQHF.

This chain joins TRBV5-4 and TRBJ1-4; D gene ambiguous. Germline V gives CDR1 SGHNT, CDR2 YYREEE (reference sequence). Trimming shortened V by 0 bases and J by 8 bases, and 17 bases separated the two germline ends. This CDR3 is built from 16 residues. CDR3: CASSLAPSGSGEKLFF. In DNA, the CDR3 is TGTGCCAGCAGCTTGGCCCCTTCCGGGTCGGGGGAAAAACTGTTTTTT.

This clone was seen just once. This sequence joins TRBV5-1 and TRBJ1-2; 12 nucleotides line up with TRBD1. The CDR3 length is 19 residues. Germline CDR1 SGHRS, CDR2 YFSETQ. The V and J ends lost 0 bases and 0 bases, in that order; junction bases with no gene match: 9. CDR3 amino acids: CASSLVPGTGGVANYGYTF. The CDR3 DNA follows: TGCGCCAGCAGCTTGGTGCCCGGGACAGGGGGCGTAGCTAACTATGGCTACACCTTC.

V and J are TRBV30 and TRBJ2-5; TRBD2 matches at 11 bases. With 3 bases clipped from V and 2 bases from J, the junction kept 20 bases outside the gene matches. CDR1 and CDR2 (germline): GTSNPN, SVGIG (reference sequence). The CDR3 is 20 amino acids. The CDR3 here is CAWSRRGQFRLAGIQETQYF. Written as DNA, the CDR3 is TGTGCCTGGAGCAGGCGGGGACAGTTCCGACTAGCGGGAATTCAAGAGACCCAGTACTTC.

The chain is built from TRBV7-9 and TRBJ2-5, with D tentatively TRBD1 (5 bases). This CDR3 spans 12 amino acids. Looked up from germline, CDR1 is SEHNR and CDR2 is FQNEAQ (reference sequence). V was cut by 6 bases and J by 2 bases, with 7 bases left in between. CDR3 bases: TGTGCCAGCAGGCGACAGCAAGAGACCCAGTACTTC. This codes for CASRRQQETQYF.

The rearrangement links TRBV20-1 to TRBJ1-1; possible D gene TRBD1, 5 bases. V was trimmed by 4 bases and J by 10 bases, leaving 13 bases between them. The CDR3 runs 11 residues. Germline V CDR1 and CDR2: DFQATT, SNEGSKA (reference sequence). The CDR3 bases are TGCAGTGCTATCGTGACAGTTAGAGCTTTCTTT. Its protein product is CSAIVTVRAFF.

The chain recombines TRBV9 with TRBJ1-2; no clear D. Between the trimmed V and J ends, which lost 0 bases and 2 bases, there was a span of 8 bases. The CDR3 runs 14 residues. Germline loops: CDR1 SGDLS, CDR2 YYNGEE. The CDR3 DNA follows: TGTGCCAGCAGCGTAGGAAATAACAACTATGGCTACACCTTC. It specifies CASSVGNNNYGYTF.

This clone has only one observation. The chain has TRBV28 and TRBJ1-1; D uncertain. CDR3 length: 12 amino acids. The V gene lost 10 bases and the J gene lost 6 bases, with 15 bases spanning the gap. From germline, CDR1 is MDHEN and CDR2 SYDVKM. As DNA, the CDR3 is TGTGCCATTTGGACCTTTATTTCTGAAGCTTTCTTT. Protein product: CAIWTFISEAFF. Full variable domain (outside the CDR3, taken from reference TRBV28 and TRBJ1-1): DVKVTQSSRYLVKRTGEKVFLECVQDMDHENMFWYRQDPGLGLRLIYFSYDVKMKEKGDIPEGYSVSREKKERFSLILESASTNQTSMYLCAIWTFISEAFFGQGTRLTVV.

This clone came up once. V usage is TRBV4-3 and J usage is TRBJ1-2; D perhaps matches TRBD1 (5 bases). This CDR3 has 15 amino acids. Germline lookup yields CDR1 LGHNA and CDR2 YSLEER. V gave up 4 bases and J gave up 5 bases, with 17 bases separating them. CDR3 DNA sequence: TGCGCCAGCAGCCCTAGCGGGGGAGGGCCGTATGGCTACACCTTC. Its protein is CASSPSGGGPYGYTF.

This clone showed up just once. This chain uses TRBV4-3 with TRBJ2-7; D possibly uses TRBD1 or TRBD2 (5 bases each). The V end was cut by 4 bases, the J end by 6 bases, with 16 bases between. Germline V CDR1 and CDR2: LGHNA, YSLEER. The CDR3 is made up of 14 amino acids. The CDR3 loop is CASSRQDTGGEQYF. As DNA, the CDR3 is TGCGCCAGCAGCCGACAAGACACAGGAGGCGAGCAGTACTTC.

As concerns this clone: Distinct nucleotide sequences in the sample also encode this CDR3. CDR3 residues: CSAKGTGELFF. CDR3 DNA: TGCAGTGCTAAGGGGACCGGGGAGCTGTTTTTT. The chain couples TRBV20-1 to TRBJ2-2, with D possibly TRBD1 on 5 matching bases. CDR3 length equals 11 residues. Germline V gene sequence: CDR1 DFQATT, CDR2 SNEGSKA (reference sequence). V shed 4 bases and J shed 5 bases, with 5 bases lying between them.

J is TRBJ1-5 and V is TRBV27; weak D call: TRBD1 (6 bases). Trimming shortened V by 4 bases and J by 10 bases, and 17 bases separated the two germline ends. CDR3 size: 14 residues. In germline, CDR1 is MNHEY, CDR2 SMNVEV (reference sequence). CDR3 protein: CASSSQGTSVPQHF. CDR3 in DNA: TGTGCCAGCAGTTCCCAGGGGACCAGCGTCCCCCAGCATTTT.

This chain joins TRBV18 and TRBJ2-7; TRBD2 might be the D (6 bases). V was pared by 2 bases and J by 5 bases, with 19 bases between. The germline CDR1 and CDR2 sequences are KGHSH and LQKENI. The CDR3 is made up of 16 amino acids. The CDR3 nucleotides are TGTGCCAGCTCACCATTAGGGCGGGGTGGAGGCCACGAGCAGTACTTC. It translates to CASSPLGRGGGHEQYF.

There are a few counts of this clone. This chain links TRBV18 with TRBJ1-5; D is unclear. Germline V CDR1 and CDR2: KGHSH, LQKENI. The CDR3 has 14 residues. Deletions cut 2 bases from V and 6 bases from J, with 11 bases between. The CDR3: CASSPDRRSQPQHF. The CDR3 nucleotides read TGTGCCAGCTCACCAGACCGGCGTTCTCAGCCCCAGCATTTT.

Concerning this clone: One end of the junction varies from germline; a read error may be responsible. Other nucleotide sequences in the sample specify the same CDR3. V is TRBV30 and J is TRBJ1-5; 12 bases fit TRBD1. The length of the CDR3 is 16 residues. Germline values: CDR1 GTSNPN, CDR2 SVGIG (reference sequence). In DNA form, the CDR3 reads TGTGCCTCCGCCGGGACAGGGGGCTTTGGCGATCAGCCCCAACATTTT. It yields the protein CASAGTGGFGDQPQHF.

Notes on this clone: Other DNA sequences from this sample encode an identical CDR3 as well. This rearrangement joins TRBV28 to TRBJ2-7; D is unresolved. V lost 6 bases, J lost 3 bases, and 3 bases lay in between. Germline CDR1 is MDHEN and CDR2 is SYDVKM. The CDR3 is made up of 10 amino acids. For the CDR3, the DNA is TGTGCCAGCAGCCACTACGAGCAGTACTTC. Its protein product is CASSHYEQYF.

The CDR3 protein is CASSPGLAEEQFF. CDR3 sequence (DNA): TGTGCCAGCAGCCCCGGTCTAGCGGAAGAGCAGTTCTTC. The J gene is TRBJ2-1, the V gene TRBV7-3; 7 bases match TRBD2. Germline CDR1 SGHTA, CDR2 FQGTGA. The CDR3 extends over 13 amino acids. J gave up 10 bases and V 5 bases, and 8 bases lay outside the gene matches. Full variable domain (missing parts from reference TRBV7-3 and TRBJ2-1): GAGVSQTPSNKVTEKGKYVELRCDPISGHTALYWYRQSLGQGPEFLIYFQGTGAADDSGLPNDRFFAVRPEGSVSTLKIQRTERGDSAVYLCASSPGLAEEQFFGPGTRLTVL.

This sequence joins TRBV5-5 and TRBJ2-1; 7 positions match TRBD1. CDR1 is SGHKS, CDR2 YYEKEE, per germline (reference sequence). The CDR3 consists of 15 residues. J gave up 5 bases and V 4 bases, and 9 bases lay outside the gene matches. CDR3 in amino acids: CASSRDRVPDNEQFF. The CDR3 bases are TGTGCCAGCAGCCGAGACAGGGTCCCCGACAATGAGCAGTTCTTC. Full variable domain (remainder filled in from reference TRBV5-5 and TRBJ2-1): DAGVTQSPTHLIKTRGQQVTLRCSPISGHKSVSWYQQVLGQGPQFIFQYYEKEERGRGNFPDRFSARQFPNYSSELNVNALLLGDSALYLCASSRDRVPDNEQFFGPGTRLTVL.

This chain joins TRBV5-1 and TRBJ1-4; the D is unclear. Germline CDR1 SGHRS, CDR2 YFSETQ. This CDR3 comprises 14 residues. V was cut by 0 bases and J by 4 bases, with 7 bases left in between. The chain's CDR3 is CASSLEGVNEKLFF. The DNA for the CDR3 is TGCGCCAGCAGCTTGGAGGGAGTTAATGAAAAACTGTTTTTT. The full variable domain, its missing parts supplied by reference TRBV5-1 and TRBJ1-4, is KAGVTQTPRYLIKTRGQQVTLSCSPISGHRSVSWYQQTPGQGLQFLFEYFSETQRNKGNFPGRFSGRQFSNSRSEMNVSTLELGDSALYLCASSLEGVNEKLFFGSGTQLSVL.

The chain joins TRBV14 to TRBJ2-7; 8 bases line up with TRBD1. Trimming removed 2 bases from V and 6 bases from J; junction bases left unmatched: 6. CDR1 and CDR2 from the germline V gene are SGHDN and FVKESK. CDR3 length equals 14 residues. The CDR3 spells CASSQTQGAGEQYF. The CDR3 DNA reads TGTGCCAGCAGCCAAACCCAGGGGGCCGGCGAGCAGTACTTC.

The chain couples TRBV4-2 to TRBJ1-3; no definite D call. The germline V gene encodes CDR1 LGHNA and CDR2 YNFKEQ. V was clipped by 3 bases and J by 0 bases, with 12 bases between them. This CDR3 has 16 amino acids. The CDR3 is CASSQDAAGSGNTIYF. The CDR3 bases are TGTGCCAGCAGCCAGGATGCAGCAGGCTCTGGAAACACCATATATTTT.

This clone was seen a single time. V usage is TRBV6-6 and J usage is TRBJ2-3, with TRBD2 identical over 7 bases. The J segment lost 0 bases and the V segment lost 0 bases, leaving 3 bases of the junction unmatched. This CDR3 is 16 amino acids long. The germline CDR1 and CDR2 sequences are MNHNY and SVGAGI (reference sequence). CDR3 residues: CASSYSGSGSTDTQYF. CDR3 coding DNA: TGTGCCAGCAGTTACTCGGGTAGCGGGAGCACAGATACGCAGTATTTT.

This chain links TRBV10-3 with TRBJ2-4; no clear D gene. Germline lookup yields CDR1 ENHRY and CDR2 SYGVKD. This CDR3 comprises 14 residues. With 4 bases removed from V and 0 bases from J, the gap between germline ends came to 7 bases. The CDR3 reads CAISGNLAKNIQYF. CDR3 sequence (DNA): TGTGCCATCAGTGGGAATCTAGCCAAAAACATTCAGTACTTC.

A note on this clone: The same CDR3 is also encoded by other DNA sequences in this sample. V and J are TRBV18 and TRBJ1-2; D not resolved. Germline CDR1 reads KGHSH; CDR2 reads LQKENI. V was cut by 6 bases and J by 2 bases, with 10 bases left in between. This CDR3 comprises 13 residues. For the CDR3, the DNA is TGTGCCAGCTCTCCCGACGGGAACTATGGCTACACCTTC. Amino acid sequence: CASSPDGNYGYTF.

The chain combines TRBV4-1 with TRBJ2-2; TRBD2 matches at 8 bases. Germline CDR1 reads MGHRA; CDR2 reads YSYEKL. This CDR3 has 16 amino acids. Losses at the gene ends were 3 bases for V and 6 bases for J; bases not matched to a gene: 9. The CDR3 spells CASSHPGGGLAGELFF. The CDR3 DNA is TGCGCCAGCAGCCACCCGGGAGGGGGGTTGGCCGGGGAGCTGTTTTTT.

As for this clone: This sample also contains other DNA sequences that code for the same CDR3. V usage is TRBV7-9 and J usage is TRBJ2-7; D is undetermined. The CDR3 covers 12 residues. Trimming cost V 4 bases and J 3 bases, with 7 bases left between them. CDR1 SEHNR and CDR2 FQNEAQ come from the germline V gene (reference sequence). The CDR3 region has the DNA TGTGCCAGCAGCTCCCAGATCTACGAGCAGTACTTC. This codes for CASSSQIYEQYF.